The rows below give T cell receptor beta chains drawn from one sample of a study of blood T cell repertoires in COVID-19. The method was immunoSEQ multiplex PCR; TCRdb's version includes in-frame clones alone and lacks a portion of them. The sample has more than 95,000 clones, more than 75% seen once; the top ten hold roughly 18%. The sequenced sample was peripheral blood. Receptors originate from an elderly man with acute or convalescent COVID-19. The CDR3 runs from the conserved cysteine through the conserved F or W. The order of the fields is V gene, clone size, J gene, D gene, CDR3 length, CDR3 DNA, CDR3 protein. The D gene is left open where the match is weak. Rows give clone size only sometimes, using once, few, many, or a class for an expanded clone.

V: TRBV24-1; size: few; J: TRBJ2-1; D: TRBD2; length: 15; DNA: TGTGCCACCTCCCTAGCGGGAGGCGGGTACAATGAGCAGTTCTTC; CDR3: CATSLAGGGYNEQFF
V: TRBV4-3; size: NA; J: TRBJ2-2; D: TRBD1; length: 16; DNA: TGCGCCAGCAGCCAAGAGGGACAGGGGGCGTCCGGGGAGCTGTTTTTT; CDR3: CASSQEGQGASGELFF
V: TRBV24-1; size: NA; J: TRBJ2-7; D: TRBD2; length: 16; DNA: TGTGCCACCAGTGATTCTGGACTAGCGGGCCGCTACGAGCAGTACTTC; CDR3: CATSDSGLAGRYEQYF
V: TRBV15; size: NA; J: TRBJ2-5; D: NA; length: 12; DNA: TGTGCCACCAGCCGCCAGCAAGAGACCCAGTACTTC; CDR3: CATSRQQETQYF
V: TRBV6-1; size: once; J: TRBJ2-6; D: NA; length: 17; DNA: TGTGCCAGCAGTGTAAATATACAGGGTTCTGGGGCCAACGTCCTGACTTTC; CDR3: CASSVNIQGSGANVLTF
V: TRBV5-4; size: NA; J: TRBJ2-7; D: NA; length: 16; DNA: TGTGCCAGCAGCCCCCGGGCAGGGCGAACCCCCTACGAGCAGTACTTC; CDR3: CASSPRAGRTPYEQYF
V: TRBV9; size: NA; J: TRBJ1-2; D: NA; length: 12; DNA: TGTGCCAGCAGCGTACTGAACTATGGCTACACCTTC; CDR3: CASSVLNYGYTF
V: TRBV7-2; size: NA; J: TRBJ2-1; D: TRBD2; length: 16; DNA: TGTGCCAGCAGCTTAGTGGGGACTAGCGGGGGTCGGGAGCAGTTCTTC; CDR3: CASSLVGTSGGREQFF
V: TRBV2; size: NA; J: TRBJ2-1; D: NA; length: 15; DNA: TGTGCCAGCAGTGAAGCGCAGATTCCATACAATGAGCAGTTCTTC; CDR3: CASSEAQIPYNEQFF
V: TRBV4-1; size: NA; J: TRBJ2-7; D: TRBD1; length: 16; DNA: TGCGCCAGCAGCCAAGATCCCCAGGGGGTAATGGACGAGCAGTACTTC; CDR3: CASSQDPQGVMDEQYF
V: TRBV7-9; size: NA; J: TRBJ2-3; D: TRBD2; length: 16; DNA: TGTGCCAGCAGCTTAAGAGGAGCGGGAGGTCAAGATACGCAGTATTTT; CDR3: CASSLRGAGGQDTQYF
V: TRBV5-1; size: NA; J: TRBJ2-1; D: TRBD2; length: 16; DNA: TGCGCCAGCAGCCATTCTACTAGCGGGAGTACCAATGAGCAGTTCTTC; CDR3: CASSHSTSGSTNEQFF
V: TRBV6-5; size: NA; J: TRBJ2-1; D: TRBD2; length: 15; DNA: TGTGCCAGCAGGAAAGCGGGGGGTATTATCAATGAGCAGTTCTTC; CDR3: CASRKAGGIINEQFF
V: TRBV5-8; size: NA; J: TRBJ2-3; D: TRBD2; length: 16; DNA: TGTGCCAGCAGCTTGATGGGACTAGAGCACGGAGATACGCAGTATTTT; CDR3: CASSLMGLEHGDTQYF
V: TRBV6-5; size: NA; J: TRBJ2-3; D: NA; length: 14; DNA: TGTGCCAGCAGTCAGGGGATAAGCACAGATACGCAGTATTTT; CDR3: CASSQGISTDTQYF
V: TRBV7-2; size: NA; J: TRBJ2-7; D: TRBD2; length: 15; DNA: TGTGCCAGCAGCTTAGATCGGGGGGTCTCCTACGAGCAGTACTTC; CDR3: CASSLDRGVSYEQYF
V: TRBV28; size: NA; J: TRBJ2-2; D: NA; length: 13; DNA: TGTGCCAGCAGTTTCCAGAACACCGGGGAGCTGTTTTTT; CDR3: CASSFQNTGELFF
V: TRBV5-6; size: few; J: TRBJ1-3; D: NA; length: 16; DNA: TGTGCCAGCAGCGCTACAGGGTATGGGGCTGGAAACACCATATATTTT; CDR3: CASSATGYGAGNTIYF
V: TRBV12-3/TRBV12-4; size: few; J: TRBJ1-4; D: NA; length: 13; DNA: TGTGCCAGCACCGACAGGAATAATGAAAAACTGTTTTTT; CDR3: CASTDRNNEKLFF
V: TRBV6-5; size: NA; J: TRBJ2-7; D: TRBD1; length: 13; DNA: TGTGCCAGCAGTTACTCACAGGGGGACGAGCAGTACTTC; CDR3: CASSYSQGDEQYF
V: TRBV15; size: NA; J: TRBJ1-5; D: TRBD1; length: 19; DNA: TGTGCCACCAGCAGACGGACAGGGAGAATACCGTATAGCAATCAGCCCCAGCATTTT; CDR3: CATSRRTGRIPYSNQPQHF
V: TRBV7-9; size: NA; J: TRBJ1-6; D: NA; length: 14; DNA: TGTGCCAGCAGCTTAGACGCGGTACTGTCACCCCTCCACTTT; CDR3: CASSLDAVLSPLHF
V: TRBV7-8; size: NA; J: TRBJ1-3; D: TRBD1; length: 13; DNA: TGTGCCAGCAGCTTTACAGGGGAAAACACCATATATTTT; CDR3: CASSFTGENTIYF
V: TRBV7-2; size: once; J: TRBJ2-7; D: TRBD1; length: 13; DNA: TGTGCCAGCAGCTCCGGGACAGGGATGTGGCAGTACTTC; CDR3: CASSSGTGMWQYF
V: TRBV4-3; size: NA; J: TRBJ1-4; D: TRBD1; length: 15; DNA: TGCGCCAGCAGCCAAGTAGGGACAGGGGGGGAAAAACTGTTTTTT; CDR3: CASSQVGTGGEKLFF
V: TRBV4-3; size: NA; J: TRBJ2-2; D: NA; length: 15; DNA: TGCGCCAGCAGCTCCGCTAGAAGGGGCACCGGGGAGCTGTTTTTT; CDR3: CASSSARRGTGELFF
V: TRBV5-6; size: NA; J: TRBJ2-1; D: NA; length: 14; DNA: TGTGCCAGTTTGGAGGCGGGTCCCTACAATGAGCAGTTCTTC; CDR3: CASLEAGPYNEQFF
V: TRBV5-1; size: NA; J: TRBJ1-2; D: NA; length: 13; DNA: TGCGCCAGCAGCTTGGGAGGAAACTATGGCTACACCTTC; CDR3: CASSLGGNYGYTF
V: TRBV7-2; size: NA; J: TRBJ1-3; D: NA; length: 14; DNA: TGTGCCAGCACCCAAGGGGCAGGCGGAAACACCATATATTTT; CDR3: CASTQGAGGNTIYF
V: TRBV7-2; size: NA; J: TRBJ2-1; D: NA; length: 15; DNA: TGTGCCAGCAGCTCAGCGACTAGGACCTACAATGAGCAGTTCTTC; CDR3: CASSSATRTYNEQFF
V: TRBV19; size: NA; J: TRBJ2-1; D: NA; length: 12; DNA: TGTGCCAGTAGCCTAGAGGGGGATGAGCAGTTCTTC; CDR3: CASSLEGDEQFF
V: TRBV6-5; size: NA; J: TRBJ1-4; D: NA; length: 14; DNA: TGTGCCAGCAGTTCACGGGGAACTAATGAAAAACTGTTTTTT; CDR3: CASSSRGTNEKLFF
V: TRBV21-1; size: NA; J: TRBJ1-1; D: NA; length: 16; DNA: TGTGCCAGCAGCAAAGTTGGGGGACAGTTAAACACTGAAGCTTTCTTT; CDR3: CASSKVGGQLNTEAFF
V: TRBV24-1; size: NA; J: TRBJ1-1; D: TRBD1; length: 13; DNA: TGTGCCACCAGCGGACAGGGAGCATCTGAAGCTTTCTTT; CDR3: CATSGQGASEAFF
V: TRBV15; size: once; J: TRBJ1-5; D: NA; length: 15; DNA: TGTGCCACCAGCAGAGGGCGGGTTGGCAATCAGCCCCAGCATTTT; CDR3: CATSRGRVGNQPQHF
V: TRBV24-1; size: once; J: TRBJ2-5; D: TRBD2; length: 16; DNA: TGTGCCACCAGTGACCCCGGGGGGGACAAGTTAGGGACCCAGTACTTC; CDR3: CATSDPGGDKLGTQYF
V: TRBV7-2; size: NA; J: TRBJ2-3; D: TRBD2; length: 16; DNA: TGTGCCAGCAGCTTAGGGCTAGCGGGGGGCGCGAATACGCAGTATTTT; CDR3: CASSLGLAGGANTQYF
V: TRBV28; size: NA; J: TRBJ1-1; D: TRBD1; length: 19; DNA: TGTGCCAGCAGTTCACTCCCCGGCCGACAGGGGAATTGGGACACTGAAGCTTTCTTT; CDR3: CASSSLPGRQGNWDTEAFF
V: TRBV6-5; size: NA; J: TRBJ1-1; D: NA; length: 14; DNA: TGTGCCAGCAAGATCATACAGGGGAACACTGAAGCTTTCTTT; CDR3: CASKIIQGNTEAFF
V: TRBV9; size: NA; J: TRBJ2-7; D: TRBD1; length: 15; DNA: TGTGCCAGCAGCGCTATCGGGACAGGGGGGTCCGAGCAGTACTTC; CDR3: CASSAIGTGGSEQYF
V: TRBV7-2; size: NA; J: TRBJ1-4; D: NA; length: 12; DNA: TGTGCCAGCGGAGAGACGGGTGAAAAACTGTTTTTT; CDR3: CASGETGEKLFF
V: TRBV7-2; size: NA; J: TRBJ2-1; D: NA; length: 14; DNA: TGTGCCAGCAGCTTGGCTTTCAGAATAAGTGAGCAGTTCTTC; CDR3: CASSLAFRISEQFF
V: TRBV5-1; size: NA; J: TRBJ2-7; D: NA; length: 15; DNA: TGCGCCAGCAGCTTGTCTAGCCGGGGTTCTAGTGAGCAGTACTTC; CDR3: CASSLSSRGSSEQYF